This entry concerns a single TCR beta chain. Antigen: not known. There are 15 residues in the CDR3. Germline CDR1 and CDR2: SGHTA and FQGNSA. The V and J ends lost 5 bases and 7 bases respectively, with 18 bases between them. These data originate in a study of OX40 agonist ivuxolimab in advanced cancers. Regarding the study as a whole: On average, a greater number of expanded clones characterised CD8+ T cells relative to CD4+.

Sequencing was performed with immunoSEQ multiplex PCR; in TCRdb, only in-frame clones are kept and a portion is missing. The profile shows around 80,000 clones, approximately 83% of them singletons. This sequence was found in an adult with an advanced solid tumor such as melanoma, head and neck, liver or kidney cancer. The chain uses TRBV7-2 and TRBJ2-1; D may correspond to TRBD1 or TRBD2 (6 bases each). Material: CD4+ or CD8+ T cells sorted from blood, obtained in a trial of the OX40 agonist ivuxolimab. This CDR3 is CASSIRSGGGNEQFF. The CDR3 DNA sequence: TGTGCCAGCAGCATCCGTAGCGGAGGGGGGAATGAGCAGTTCTTC. The variable domain in full, completed from reference TRBV7-2 and TRBJ2-1, reads GAGVSQSPSNKVTEKGKDVELRCDPISGHTALYWYRQSLGQGLEFLIYFQGNSAPDKSGLPSDRFSAERTGGSVSTLTIQRTQQEDSAVYLCASSIRSGGGNEQFFGPGTRLTVL.